This T cell receptor beta chain was observed in a study of monozygotic twins with inflammatory bowel disease. Germline V CDR1 and CDR2: DFQATT, SNEGSKA (reference sequence). CDR3 size: 15 residues. Across eight separate reactions for each sample, cDNA was made. Template switching introduced UMIs that contain a 6-nucleotide sample barcode. Following a re-call of the 5' RACE reads, TCRdb has one entry per CDR3 protein and lacks DNA. The record lists roughly 140,000 distinct CDR3 sequences, of which the ten most abundant hold 2% to 2.5%. The sequencing input was blood. The receptor comes from a human donor with ulcerative colitis or Crohn's disease, or a healthy co-twin of an affected twin (not recorded which). The rearrangement links TRBV20-1 to TRBJ2-3; lacking DNA, the TRBD2 call made by TCRdb goes unchecked. CDR3 amino acids: CSASFQRGMTDTQYF.